A selection of T cell receptor beta chains follows, all from one sample in a study of beta chain features in type 1 diabetes. Measured with immunoSEQ multiplex PCR; TCRdb has only the in-frame clones, and not every one. This table holds around 320,000 clones, 14% found once. The sequenced sample consisted of central memory CD4+ T cells from blood. The receptors originated from a man aged 25-40 years in good health. The CDR3 runs from the conserved cysteine through the conserved F or W. D genes are given only for firm matches. Clone size is shown for a subset of rows, as once, few, many or a class of expanded clone.

clone_size: NA; v_call: TRBV5-4; d_call: NA; j_call: TRBJ2-1; cdr3_aa: CASSGTRANEQFF; cdr3_nt: TGTGCCAGCAGCGGGACACGGGCCAATGAGCAGTTCTTC
clone_size: once; v_call: TRBV7-6; d_call: TRBD2; j_call: TRBJ2-1; cdr3_aa: CASSLFRGRGSSIVQFF; cdr3_nt: TGTGCCAGCAGCTTATTTCGCGGGAGGGGATCCTCAATAGTGCAGTTCTTC
clone_size: NA; v_call: TRBV5-6; d_call: NA; j_call: TRBJ1-1; cdr3_aa: CASSLQGNTEAFF; cdr3_nt: TGTGCCAGCAGCCTTCAGGGGAACACTGAAGCTTTCTTT
clone_size: NA; v_call: TRBV10-2; d_call: NA; j_call: TRBJ1-5; cdr3_aa: CASSDGGSNQPQHF; cdr3_nt: TGCGCCAGCAGTGACGGGGGGAGCAATCAGCCCCAGCATTTT
clone_size: few; v_call: TRBV11-1; d_call: NA; j_call: TRBJ2-7; cdr3_aa: CASSLISRYIREQYF; cdr3_nt: TGTGCCAGCAGCTTGATTAGCAGATATATACGAGAGCAGTACTTC
clone_size: NA; v_call: TRBV11-2; d_call: NA; j_call: TRBJ1-2; cdr3_aa: CASSSSRNYGYTF; cdr3_nt: TGTGCCAGCAGCAGCAGTCGGAACTATGGCTACACCTTC
clone_size: few; v_call: TRBV2; d_call: NA; j_call: TRBJ1-2; cdr3_aa: CASRGASSFSNYGYTF; cdr3_nt: TGTGCCAGCAGGGGGGCCAGCAGCTTCTCTAACTATGGCTACACCTTC
clone_size: few; v_call: TRBV10-2; d_call: NA; j_call: TRBJ2-2; cdr3_aa: CASRLRGSTGELFF; cdr3_nt: TGCGCCAGCAGACTCCGGGGGAGCACCGGGGAGCTGTTTTTT
clone_size: few; v_call: TRBV7-2; d_call: NA; j_call: TRBJ2-5; cdr3_aa: CASSFGGRETQYF; cdr3_nt: TGTGCCAGCAGCTTTGGGGGGCGAGAGACCCAGTACTTC
clone_size: few; v_call: TRBV9; d_call: NA; j_call: TRBJ2-1; cdr3_aa: CASSVKPGGDNEQFF; cdr3_nt: TGTGCCAGCAGCGTAAAACCCGGAGGGGACAATGAGCAGTTCTTC
clone_size: few; v_call: TRBV6-5; d_call: TRBD1; j_call: TRBJ2-1; cdr3_aa: CASSRTGQGLNEQFF; cdr3_nt: TGTGCCAGCAGTCGAACGGGACAGGGGCTTAATGAGCAGTTCTTC
clone_size: few; v_call: TRBV7-2; d_call: NA; j_call: TRBJ2-5; cdr3_aa: CASSLGRALQTQYF; cdr3_nt: TGTGCCAGCAGCTTAGGACGGGCTTTACAGACCCAGTACTTC
clone_size: NA; v_call: TRBV30; d_call: NA; j_call: TRBJ1-5; cdr3_aa: CAWNVAGNEPQHF; cdr3_nt: TGTGCCTGGAACGTGGCAGGGAATGAGCCCCAGCATTTT
clone_size: few; v_call: TRBV27; d_call: NA; j_call: TRBJ2-7; cdr3_aa: CASSLAGSSYEQYF; cdr3_nt: TGTGCCAGCAGTTTAGCGGGTAGCTCCTACGAGCAGTACTTC
clone_size: few; v_call: TRBV4-3; d_call: NA; j_call: TRBJ2-2; cdr3_aa: CASTDTPNSGELFF; cdr3_nt: TGCGCCAGCACCGACACCCCGAACTCCGGGGAGCTGTTTTTT
clone_size: NA; v_call: TRBV5-1; d_call: TRBD1; j_call: TRBJ2-7; cdr3_aa: CASSLESGGSYEQYF; cdr3_nt: TGCGCCAGCAGCTTGGAGTCAGGGGGCTCCTACGAGCAGTACTTC
clone_size: NA; v_call: TRBV6-1; d_call: TRBD1; j_call: TRBJ1-2; cdr3_aa: CASSEGQGYGYTF; cdr3_nt: TGTGCCAGCAGTGAAGGACAGGGCTATGGCTACACCTTC
clone_size: NA; v_call: TRBV5-4; d_call: NA; j_call: TRBJ1-2; cdr3_aa: CASSLEPETGLNYGYTF; cdr3_nt: TGTGCCAGCAGCTTGGAGCCAGAAACAGGGCTAAACTATGGCTACACCTTC
clone_size: NA; v_call: TRBV7-9; d_call: TRBD2; j_call: TRBJ2-2; cdr3_aa: CASSQQSGIKTGELFF; cdr3_nt: TGTGCCAGCAGCCAGCAGAGCGGGATCAAAACCGGGGAGCTGTTTTTT
clone_size: NA; v_call: TRBV27; d_call: TRBD2; j_call: TRBJ2-5; cdr3_aa: CASSSTPTSVGRETQYF; cdr3_nt: TGTGCCAGCAGTTCCACTCCGACTAGCGTGGGTCGGGAGACCCAGTACTTC
clone_size: few; v_call: TRBV25-1; d_call: NA; j_call: TRBJ1-5; cdr3_aa: CASSEFGVNQPQHF; cdr3_nt: TGTGCCAGCAGTGAATTTGGAGTTAATCAGCCCCAGCATTTT
clone_size: few; v_call: TRBV1; d_call: NA; j_call: TRBJ1-3; cdr3_aa: CTSSQEWADGNTIYF; cdr3_nt: NA
clone_size: many; v_call: TRBV23-1; d_call: NA; j_call: TRBJ1-2; cdr3_aa: CASSQCDPQSNTF; cdr3_nt: TGCGCCAGCAGTCAATGCGACCCTCAAAGCAACACCTTC
clone_size: NA; v_call: TRBV6-1; d_call: NA; j_call: TRBJ2-2; cdr3_aa: CASIWSVNTGELFF; cdr3_nt: TGTGCCAGCATCTGGAGCGTTAACACCGGGGAGCTGTTTTTT
clone_size: few; v_call: TRBV7-2; d_call: NA; j_call: TRBJ2-3; cdr3_aa: CASSLGGLGVTQYF; cdr3_nt: TGTGCCAGCAGCTTAGGGGGATTAGGGGTCACGCAGTATTTT
clone_size: few; v_call: TRBV29-1; d_call: NA; j_call: TRBJ1-2; cdr3_aa: CSVSITGLYGYTF; cdr3_nt: TGCAGCGTTTCTATTACAGGGCTCTATGGCTACACCTTC
clone_size: NA; v_call: TRBV6-5; d_call: NA; j_call: TRBJ1-2; cdr3_aa: CASSYQTNYGYTF; cdr3_nt: TGTGCCAGCAGTTACCAGACTAACTATGGCTACACCTTC
clone_size: NA; v_call: TRBV11-3; d_call: TRBD2; j_call: TRBJ2-3; cdr3_aa: CASSLALAGVGTQYF; cdr3_nt: TGTGCCAGCAGCTTAGCTCTAGCGGGAGTTGGTACGCAGTATTTT
clone_size: NA; v_call: TRBV5-1; d_call: NA; j_call: TRBJ2-1; cdr3_aa: CASKNDGSYNEQFF; cdr3_nt: TGCGCCAGCAAGAACGATGGCTCCTACAATGAGCAGTTCTTC
clone_size: few; v_call: TRBV5-6; d_call: NA; j_call: TRBJ1-2; cdr3_aa: CASSLISGYTF; cdr3_nt: TGTGCCAGCAGCTTGATCTCTGGCTACACCTTC
clone_size: NA; v_call: TRBV5-4; d_call: NA; j_call: TRBJ1-2; cdr3_aa: CASSIPQGSGYGYTF; cdr3_nt: TGTGCCAGCAGCATACCACAGGGCTCCGGCTATGGCTACACCTTC
clone_size: NA; v_call: TRBV6-1; d_call: NA; j_call: TRBJ1-1; cdr3_aa: CASSDSPGNTEAFF; cdr3_nt: TGTGCCAGCAGTGACTCGCCCGGGAACACTGAAGCTTTCTTT
clone_size: NA; v_call: TRBV2; d_call: NA; j_call: TRBJ2-7; cdr3_aa: CASSEDWGQYF; cdr3_nt: TGTGCCAGCAGTGAAGACTGGGGACAGTACTTC
clone_size: NA; v_call: TRBV9; d_call: NA; j_call: TRBJ1-2; cdr3_aa: CASSLEGPYGYTF; cdr3_nt: TGTGCCAGCAGTTTGGAGGGCCCCTATGGCTACACCTTC
clone_size: NA; v_call: TRBV7-2; d_call: NA; j_call: TRBJ2-3; cdr3_aa: CASSLQLAHRDTQYF; cdr3_nt: TGTGCCAGCAGCTTACAGCTAGCGCATAGAGATACGCAGTATTTT
clone_size: NA; v_call: TRBV7-2; d_call: TRBD1; j_call: TRBJ1-3; cdr3_aa: CASSITGGNGNTIYF; cdr3_nt: TGTGCCAGCAGCATTACAGGGGGCAACGGAAACACCATATATTTT
clone_size: NA; v_call: TRBV19; d_call: NA; j_call: TRBJ1-1; cdr3_aa: CASTGARNRFNTEAFF; cdr3_nt: TGCGCCAGCACGGGGGCTAGAAACCGCTTTAACACTGAAGCTTTCTTT
clone_size: NA; v_call: TRBV27; d_call: NA; j_call: TRBJ1-2; cdr3_aa: CASSVITDYGYTF; cdr3_nt: TGTGCCAGCAGTGTTATTACGGACTATGGCTACACCTTC
clone_size: NA; v_call: TRBV6-5; d_call: TRBD1; j_call: TRBJ1-5; cdr3_aa: CASSTDRGRRQPQHF; cdr3_nt: TGTGCCAGCAGTACGGACAGGGGGCGCCGACAGCCCCAGCATTTT
clone_size: many; v_call: TRBV6-1; d_call: NA; j_call: TRBJ2-4; cdr3_aa: CATILGTPSSIQYF; cdr3_nt: TGTGCCACTATACTCGGGACTCCCTCCAGCATTCAGTACTTC
clone_size: NA; v_call: TRBV7-2; d_call: NA; j_call: TRBJ1-1; cdr3_aa: CASSYDGGENTEAFF; cdr3_nt: TGTGCCAGCAGCTATGATGGGGGGGAGAACACTGAAGCTTTCTTT
clone_size: few; v_call: TRBV7-9; d_call: NA; j_call: TRBJ2-3; cdr3_aa: CASSLLSGSTDTQYF; cdr3_nt: TGTGCCAGCAGCTTATTATCGGGGAGCACAGATACGCAGTATTTT
clone_size: NA; v_call: TRBV5-1; d_call: TRBD1; j_call: TRBJ2-2; cdr3_aa: CASFPGQANTGELFF; cdr3_nt: TGCGCCAGCTTTCCGGGACAGGCGAACACCGGGGAGCTGTTTTTT
clone_size: few; v_call: TRBV7-2; d_call: TRBD2; j_call: TRBJ2-2; cdr3_aa: CASSSRLAGNTGELFF; cdr3_nt: TGTGCCAGCAGCAGCCGACTAGCGGGGAACACCGGGGAGCTGTTTTTT
clone_size: few; v_call: TRBV7-2; d_call: NA; j_call: TRBJ2-2; cdr3_aa: CASARTRRDTGELFF; cdr3_nt: TGTGCCAGCGCACGGACTCGCAGGGACACCGGGGAGCTGTTTTTT
clone_size: NA; v_call: TRBV2; d_call: NA; j_call: TRBJ1-2; cdr3_aa: CASRPGQTEVYGYTF; cdr3_nt: TGTGCCAGCAGGCCCGGACAGACGGAGGTCTATGGCTACACCTTC
clone_size: NA; v_call: TRBV4-2; d_call: NA; j_call: TRBJ2-3; cdr3_aa: CASSRLGSTDTQYF; cdr3_nt: TGTGCCAGCAGCCGACTAGGAAGTACAGATACGCAGTATTTT
clone_size: few; v_call: TRBV29-1; d_call: NA; j_call: TRBJ1-2; cdr3_aa: CSVDKGNGYTF; cdr3_nt: TGCAGCGTTGATAAAGGGAATGGCTACACCTTC